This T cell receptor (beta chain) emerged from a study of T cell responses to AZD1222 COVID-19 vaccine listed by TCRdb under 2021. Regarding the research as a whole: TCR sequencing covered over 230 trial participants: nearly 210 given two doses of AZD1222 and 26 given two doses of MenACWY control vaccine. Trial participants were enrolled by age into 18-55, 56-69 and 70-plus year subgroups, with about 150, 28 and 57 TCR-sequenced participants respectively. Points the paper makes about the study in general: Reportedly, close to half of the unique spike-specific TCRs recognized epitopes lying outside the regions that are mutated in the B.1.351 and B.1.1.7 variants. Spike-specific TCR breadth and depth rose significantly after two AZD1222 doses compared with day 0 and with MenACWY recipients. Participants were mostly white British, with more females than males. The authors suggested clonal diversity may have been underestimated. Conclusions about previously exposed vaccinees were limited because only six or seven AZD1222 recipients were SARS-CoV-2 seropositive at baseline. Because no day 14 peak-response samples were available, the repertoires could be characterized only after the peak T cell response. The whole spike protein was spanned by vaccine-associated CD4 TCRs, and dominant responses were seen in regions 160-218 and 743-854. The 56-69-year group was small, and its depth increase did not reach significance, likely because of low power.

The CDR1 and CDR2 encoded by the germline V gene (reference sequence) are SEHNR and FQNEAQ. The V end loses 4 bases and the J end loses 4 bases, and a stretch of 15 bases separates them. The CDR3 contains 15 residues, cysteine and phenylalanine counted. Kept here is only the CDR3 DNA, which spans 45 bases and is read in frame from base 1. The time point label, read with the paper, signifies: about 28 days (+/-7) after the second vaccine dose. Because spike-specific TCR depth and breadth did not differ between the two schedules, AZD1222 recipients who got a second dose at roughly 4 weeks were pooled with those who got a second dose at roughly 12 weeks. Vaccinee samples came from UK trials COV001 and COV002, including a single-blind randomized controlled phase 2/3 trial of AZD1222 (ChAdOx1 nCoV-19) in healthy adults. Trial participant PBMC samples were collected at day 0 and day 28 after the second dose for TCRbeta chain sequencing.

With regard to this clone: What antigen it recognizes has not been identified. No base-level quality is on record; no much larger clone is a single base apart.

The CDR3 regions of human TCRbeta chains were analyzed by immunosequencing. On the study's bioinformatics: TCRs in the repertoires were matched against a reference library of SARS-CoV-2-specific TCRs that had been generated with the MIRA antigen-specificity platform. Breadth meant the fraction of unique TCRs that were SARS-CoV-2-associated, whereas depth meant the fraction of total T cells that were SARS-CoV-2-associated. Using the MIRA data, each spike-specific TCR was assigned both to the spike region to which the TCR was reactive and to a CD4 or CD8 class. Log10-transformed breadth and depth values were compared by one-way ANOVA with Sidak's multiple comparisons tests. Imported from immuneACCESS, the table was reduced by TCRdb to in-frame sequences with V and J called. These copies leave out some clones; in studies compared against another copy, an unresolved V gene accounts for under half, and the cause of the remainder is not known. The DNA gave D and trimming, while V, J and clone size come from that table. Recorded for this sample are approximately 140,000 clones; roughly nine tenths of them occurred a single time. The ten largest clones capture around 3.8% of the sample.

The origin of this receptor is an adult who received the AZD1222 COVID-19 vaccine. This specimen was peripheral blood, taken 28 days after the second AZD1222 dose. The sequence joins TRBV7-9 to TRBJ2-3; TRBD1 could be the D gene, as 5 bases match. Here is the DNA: TGTGCCAGCAGCTCGTCAGGGTTTGTATCAGATACGCAGTATTTT. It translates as CASSSSGFVSDTQYF.